One TCR beta chain is described in this entry. Its specificity is not known. An end of the junction differs from the germline gene, which may be a read error. The sample is drawn from a study of Graves' ophthalmopathy and Graves' hyperthyroidism. Study-wide findings and caveats: Detected in blood as well were most expanded thyroid clonotypes with frequency above 0.001. The model forecast ophthalmopathy progression, reaching around 70% sensitivity and around 75% specificity.

Researchers took RNA transcripts and amplified TCR beta CDR3 regions from them. The first round was an RT-PCR with HTBI primers, and the second round was a multiplex PCR. From the multiplex PCR reads, TCRdb called clonotypes with MiXCR, one entry per CDR3 protein. The table records roughly 600,000 distinct CDR3 sequences, under 45% of them present only once. CDR3 length: 13 amino acids. CDR1 is SEHNR and CDR2 is FQNEAQ in the germline V gene (reference sequence). The hyperthyroidism patients, aged 18 to 65, had been newly diagnosed, with under 2 months' duration. A diagnosis was made from clinical symptoms together with serum thyroxine, TRAb, thyroid ultrasound and orbital computed tomography.

V and J are TRBV7-9 and TRBJ1-2; D is unclear. The sequenced material came from peripheral blood or thyroid tissue (not recorded which). This receptor was taken from an adult man with Graves' hyperthyroidism. CDR3 nucleotides: TGTACCAGCAGCTTTGGGAGGAACTATGGCTACACCTTC. Translating it yields CTSSFGRNYGYTF. The whole variable domain, filled in from reference TRBV7-9 and TRBJ1-2, reads DTGVSQNPRHKITKRGQNVTFRCDPISEHNRLYWYRQTLGQGPEFLTYFQNEAQLEKSRLLSDRFSAERPKGSFSTLEIQRTEQGDSAMYLCTSSFGRNYGYTFGSGTRLTVV.